What follows are 17 T cell receptor beta chains derived from one specimen sequenced in a study of T cells in Graves' hyperthyroidism and ophthalmopathy. Amplification of TCR beta CDR3 regions used RNA as the template. The HTBI set primed first-round TCR CDR3 RT-PCR. Each CDR3 protein is one row after TCRdb ran MiXCR on the multiplex PCR reads. The sample lists 660,000 or so distinct CDR3 sequences, about 45% occurring once. Sample: peripheral blood or thyroid tissue (not recorded which). The receptors derive from an adult man with Graves' disease, either hyperthyroidism or ophthalmopathy (not recorded which).

As regards this clonotype: Mismatch with germline at one junction end may stem from a read error. This chain uses TRBV7-9 with TRBJ1-5; D ambiguous. Germline V gene lookup returns CDR1 SEHNR and CDR2 FQNEAQ (reference sequence). The length of the CDR3 is 13 residues. DNA of the CDR3: TGTGCCAGCAGCGTAGCGGGATACTCACCCCAGCATTTT. Translation: CASSVAGYSPQHF.

The gene calls are TRBV5-1 and TRBJ1-2, with a weak D call TRBD1 (5 bases). V was cut by 5 bases and J by 3 bases, with 14 bases left in between. Germline lookup yields CDR1 SGHRS and CDR2 YFSETQ. The CDR3 contains 14 residues. Written as DNA, the CDR3 is TGCGCCAGCAGTCACGGGGGAGAATACTATGGCTACACCTTC. Its protein product is CASSHGGEYYGYTF.

The chain employs TRBV2 and TRBJ1-6, with D possibly matching TRBD1 (6 bases). The CDR3 contains 15 residues. The V and J ends lost 6 bases and 4 bases respectively, with 13 bases between them. CDR1 SNHLY and CDR2 FYNNEI come from the germline V gene. CDR3 in amino acids: CASSGRGQYNSPLHF. The DNA for the CDR3 is TGTGCCAGCAGCGGCCGTGGACAGTATAATTCACCCCTCCACTTT. The variable domain in full, with the rest retrieved from reference TRBV2 and TRBJ1-6, is EPEVTQTPSHQVTQMGQEVILRCVPISNHLYFYWYRQILGQKVEFLVSFYNNEISEKSEIFDDQFSVERPDGSNFTLKIRSTKLEDSAMYFCASSGRGQYNSPLHFGNGTRLTVT.

This clonotype came up a few times. The rearrangement joins TRBV2 to TRBJ2-5, with 12 bases lining up with TRBD2. Looked up from germline, CDR1 is SNHLY and CDR2 is FYNNEI. The CDR3 is made up of 17 amino acids. Trimming cost V 5 bases and J 7 bases; bases outside gene matches: 14. The CDR3 DNA is TGTGCCAGCAGTCCGGGGCGTCTAGCGGGGGGGCTGGGGACCCAGTACTTC. Translation: CASSPGRLAGGLGTQYF.

At least ten counts were recorded for this clonotype. The chain carries TRBV12-3 or TRBV12-4 and TRBJ1-5; tentative D call: TRBD1 (6 bases). CDR3 length equals 14 residues. Trimming took off 3 bases at V and 3 bases at J, with 9 bases between the two ends. As DNA, the CDR3 is TGTGCCAGCAGTTTGGGACACAACAATCAGCCCCAGCATTTT. Protein: CASSLGHNNQPQHF.

The chain uses TRBV29-1 and TRBJ2-2; perhaps TRBD1 as D (5 bases). Germline assignment: CDR1 SQVTM and CDR2 ANQGSEA. The CDR3 contains 13 residues. Trimming left V 6 bases short and J 0 bases short, with 8 bases between. In DNA, the CDR3 is TGCAGCGTCGACAGCGCGAACACCGGGGAGCTGTTTTTT. The encoded protein is CSVDSANTGELFF.

The chain uses TRBV10-3 and TRBJ2-7; no firm D call. Trimming took 3 bases from V and 4 from J, leaving 13 bases between them. The CDR3 totals 14 residues. Germline lookup yields CDR1 ENHRY and CDR2 SYGVKD. The CDR3 nucleotides read TGTGCCATCAGTGACCAGGAAGGAGATTACGAGCAGTACTTC. It is translated as CAISDQEGDYEQYF.

This rearrangement joins TRBV10-3 to TRBJ1-5; D gene unclear. V was cut by 7 bases and J by 5 bases, with 6 bases left in between. This CDR3 is 11 amino acids long. Germline V gene lookup returns CDR1 ENHRY and CDR2 SYGVKD. The CDR3 region is CAITGDQPQHF. Written as DNA, the CDR3 is TGTGCCATCACCGGGGATCAGCCCCAGCATTTT.

This chain uses TRBV7-2 with TRBJ2-5; the match to TRBD1 covers 7 bases. The germline V gene encodes CDR1 SGHTA and CDR2 FQGNSA. The CDR3 has 13 residues. Unmatched junction bases numbered 4, after V lost 4 bases and J lost 5 bases. CDR3 region: CASSSTGAETQYF. The DNA for the CDR3 is TGTGCCAGCAGCTCTACAGGGGCCGAGACCCAGTACTTC.

The CDR3 spells CASVRQPSNEQYF. CDR3 sequence (DNA): TGTGCCAGCGTTAGACAGCCTTCCAACGAGCAGTACTTC. The chain employs TRBV2 and TRBJ2-7; tentatively, D is TRBD1 (5 bases). The CDR3 loop spans 13 amino acids. The germline V gene has CDR1 SNHLY and CDR2 FYNNEI. V was trimmed by 8 bases and J by 5 bases, leaving 16 bases between them.

Many counts were recorded for this clonotype. The genes are TRBV7-9 and TRBJ2-6, with D tentatively TRBD2 (6 bases). Germline V lookup: CDR1 SEHNR, CDR2 FQNEAQ (reference sequence). The CDR3 extends over 17 amino acids. V gave up 3 bases and J gave up 0 bases, with 12 bases separating them. CDR3 region: CASSFAGSSSGANVLTF. In DNA, the CDR3 is TGTGCCAGCAGCTTTGCCGGGAGCTCCTCTGGGGCCAACGTCCTGACTTTC.

The gene calls are TRBV6-2 or TRBV6-3 and TRBJ1-4, with a weak D call TRBD1 (5 bases). V was clipped by 0 bases and J by 10 bases, with 15 bases between them. In germline, CDR1 is MNHEY, CDR2 SVGEGT. There are 15 residues in the CDR3. The CDR3 spells CASSYSRGGGGKLFF. The CDR3 DNA follows: TGTGCCAGCAGTTACTCGAGAGGCGGGGGAGGAAAACTGTTTTTT.

The CDR3 nucleotides are TGCGCCAGCAGTTTTGATTGGACTGAAGCTTTCTTT. Protein: CASSFDWTEAFF. The gene calls are TRBV5-1 and TRBJ1-1; no clear D gene. V was pared by 5 bases and J by 5 bases, with 10 bases between. CDR1 is SGHRS, CDR2 YFSETQ, per germline. This CDR3 comprises 12 residues.

The V gene is TRBV29-1, the J gene TRBJ1-2, with D unresolved. CDR3 length equals 11 residues. Germline CDR1 SQVTM, CDR2 ANQGSEA. Here the CDR3 DNA reads TGCAGTTTGGGTGGAACCTATGGCTACACCTTC. Protein sequence: CSLGGTYGYTF.

This clonotype was counted ten times or more. The chain employs TRBV29-1 and TRBJ1-1; unclear D gene. Germline V gene data show CDR1 as SQVTM and CDR2 as ANQGSEA. The CDR3 contains 14 residues. In DNA form, the CDR3 reads TGCAGTTCTTACCGCGGCTCAATGAACACTGAAGCTTTCTTT. Its translation: CSSYRGSMNTEAFF.

There are many counts of this clonotype. The chain combines TRBV7-3 with TRBJ1-3; tentative D call: TRBD1 (6 bases). The germline V and J ends were trimmed by 10 bases and 0 bases, with 10 bases remaining between them. The CDR3 contains 13 residues. CDR1 and CDR2 from the germline V gene are SGHTA and FQGTGA. CDR3: CAKQGYSGNTIYF. CDR3 bases: TGTGCCAAACAGGGATACTCTGGAAACACCATATATTTT.

V gene TRBV20-1 combines with J gene TRBJ1-6; D call uncertain. CDR1 is DFQATT, CDR2 SNEGSKA, per germline (reference sequence). V was clipped by 4 bases and J by 5 bases, with 15 bases between them. The CDR3 length is 15 residues. For the CDR3, the DNA is TGCAGTGCTATGATCATCCGTGGAGATAATTCACCCCTCCACTTT. This translates into CSAMIIRGDNSPLHF.